This T cell receptor (beta chain) was sequenced during a study of cytomegalovirus exposure and HLA in healthy donors. Libraries were prepared by immunoSEQ multiplex PCR; TCRdb keeps only in-frame clonotypes and omits some of them. The data show fewer than 250,000 clones, with 80% to 90% seen just once and around 3% held by the top ten. Germline values: CDR1 SGHAT, CDR2 FQNNGV. CDR3 length: 15 residues. Trimming cost V 2 bases and J 4 bases, with 14 bases left between them. The chain links TRBV11-2 to TRBJ1-2; D might be TRBD1 (5 bases). Sample: PBMCs. This sequence was found in a man aged 18-30 years in good health and CMV-seronegative. For the CDR3, the DNA is TGTGCCAGCAGCTTACTTCAGGACATAACCTATGGCTACACCTTC. This sequence encodes CASSLLQDITYGYTF.